The clone carrying this T cell receptor beta chain was seen at least ten times. As yet, its antigen is unknown. The source of the sample is a study of T cell repertoires in cytomegalovirus infection. The overall study: Signatures in public TCR beta sequences pointed to both CMV infection and matching HLA type.

TCRdb reanalysed the reads using MiXCR and keeps one entry per CDR3 protein. The sample shows 200,000 to 250,000 distinct CDR3 sequences, approximately 22% of them seen only once. The ends were cut back, 0 bases at V and 5 bases at J, with 6 bases in the middle. The CDR3 spans 13 residues. The germline gives CDR1 SGHRS, CDR2 YFSETQ. Overall study results and limits: The cumulative frequency of public TCR beta families distinguished individuals who carried CMV together with the relevant HLA. The ex vivo response was dominated by HLA-C-restricted CMV-specific TCR beta clonotypes.

Sequenced material: CD8+ T cells from PBMCs. The receptor was derived from a human donor in good health (CMV status not recorded). Some clones in this sample may be carry-over from other donors' samples. The chain employs TRBV5-1 and TRBJ2-1; D gene unclear. The CDR3 reads CASSLAFNNEQFF. CDR3 coding DNA: TGCGCCAGCAGCTTGGCCTTCAACAATGAGCAGTTCTTC. Full variable domain (missing parts from reference TRBV5-1 and TRBJ2-1): KAGVTQTPRYLIKTRGQQVTLSCSPISGHRSVSWYQQTPGQGLQFLFEYFSETQRNKGNFPGRFSGRQFSNSRSEMNVSTLELGDSALYLCASSLAFNNEQFFGPGTRLTVL.